A single sample is the source of the 25 T cell receptor beta chains below, sequenced in a study of cytomegalovirus exposure and HLA in healthy donors. 60 Vbeta and 13 Jbeta primers were used in PCR. Using immunoSEQ multiplex PCR, the repertoire was profiled, and TCRdb retains in-frame clones only, with some absent. The sample holds approximately 150,000 clones; 73% are singletons and the top ten take 1.5% to 2%. Sequenced sample: PBMCs. These receptors all come from a woman between 18 and 30 years old in good health and CMV-seronegative.

In the case of this clone: Given the absence of the conserved phenylalanine or tryptophan at the CDR3 end, a read error is likely. The chain recombines TRBV10-3 with TRBJ1-1, with D possibly matching TRBD1 (6 bases). Germline CDR1 and CDR2: ENHRY and SYGVKD. The CDR3 spans 13 residues. The ends were cut back, 6 bases at V and 5 bases at J, with 13 bases in the middle. Written as DNA, the CDR3 is TGTGCCATCAGACCTTCAGGGGTTACTGAAGCTTTCCTT. Translated: CAIRPSGVTEAFL.

The chain uses TRBV4-3 and TRBJ2-1; 14 positions match TRBD2. V trimming: 3 bases; J trimming: 9 bases; junction bases outside the gene matches: 10. Germline CDR1 reads LGHNA; CDR2 reads YSLEER. The CDR3 has 17 amino acids. Here the CDR3 DNA reads TGCGCCAGCAGCCATCCCACCGGGACTAGCGGGAGCAGTGAGCAGTTCTTC. Protein sequence: CASSHPTGTSGSSEQFF.

The chain combines TRBV4-3 with TRBJ1-1, with D possibly being TRBD1 (6 bases). Deletions cut 5 bases from V and 3 bases from J, with 22 bases between. The CDR3 is 17 residues long. Germline V lookup: CDR1 LGHNA, CDR2 YSLEER. Here the CDR3 reads CASSDTGTTYEDTEAFF. The DNA for the CDR3 is TGCGCCAGCAGCGATACCGGGACAACCTATGAGGACACTGAAGCTTTCTTT.

V and J are TRBV6-5 and TRBJ1-2; D is perhaps TRBD1 (5 bases). Germline lookup yields CDR1 MNHEY and CDR2 SVGAGI. This CDR3 spans 15 amino acids. Trimming left V 0 bases short and J 2 bases short, with 10 bases between. The CDR3 is CASSYSLAGNYGYTF. The CDR3 DNA reads as TGTGCCAGCAGTTACTCTCTTGCAGGGAACTATGGCTACACCTTC.

This clone was detected only a few times. This sample includes further DNA sequences coding for the same CDR3. The rearrangement links TRBV5-1 to TRBJ1-6, with D possibly TRBD1 on 6 matching bases. The CDR3 is made up of 14 amino acids. V gave up 4 bases and J gave up 7 bases, with 12 bases separating them. Germline V gene data show CDR1 as SGHRS and CDR2 as YFSETQ. The CDR3 protein is CASSLTGGNSPLHF. The DNA for the CDR3 is TGCGCCAGCAGCCTGACAGGTGGGAATTCACCCCTCCACTTT. The variable domain in full, completed from reference TRBV5-1 and TRBJ1-6, reads KAGVTQTPRYLIKTRGQQVTLSCSPISGHRSVSWYQQTPGQGLQFLFEYFSETQRNKGNFPGRFSGRQFSNSRSEMNVSTLELGDSALYLCASSLTGGNSPLHFGNGTRLTVT.

This sequence joins TRBV11-2 and TRBJ1-6, with a weak D call TRBD1 (5 bases). The V and J ends lost 5 bases and 9 bases respectively, with 11 bases between them. Germline V gives CDR1 SGHAT, CDR2 FQNNGV. The CDR3 runs to 13 residues. The CDR3, as DNA: TGTGCCAGCAGCCACGCAGGGATTTCACCCCTCCACTTT. Protein product: CASSHAGISPLHF.

This sequence joins TRBV18 and TRBJ1-2, with no clear D. The CDR3 totals 14 residues. CDR1 is KGHSH and CDR2 is LQKENI in the germline V gene. Trimming took off 2 bases at V and 2 bases at J, with 9 bases between the two ends. For the CDR3, the DNA is TGTGCCAGCTCACCAAGAGAGGGAAACTATGGCTACACCTTC. It codes for CASSPREGNYGYTF.

This clone occurred a few times. In DNA form, the CDR3 reads TGTGCCAGCAGCTTAATGGGGCTCTACAATGAGCAGTTCTTC. Protein product: CASSLMGLYNEQFF. The V and J genes are TRBV7-2 and TRBJ2-1, with TRBD1 as a possible D gene (5 bases). The CDR3 loop spans 14 amino acids. V was shortened by 2 bases and J by 3 bases, with 8 bases between the two germline ends. Germline V gene data show CDR1 as SGHTA and CDR2 as FQGNSA.

The chain is built from TRBV28 and TRBJ1-4; D is possibly TRBD1 (6 bases). CDR3 length: 15 residues. V lost 5 bases and J lost 4, with 14 bases in between. The germline gives CDR1 MDHEN, CDR2 SYDVKM. For the CDR3, the DNA is TGTGCCAGCAGTCCCAGGGGTTACGTTAATGAAAAACTGTTTTTT. As protein: CASSPRGYVNEKLFF.

The chain carries TRBV2 and TRBJ1-2; TRBD1 agrees at 7 bases. This CDR3 comprises 13 residues. Germline V gene sequence: CDR1 SNHLY, CDR2 FYNNEI. V lost 5 bases, J lost 10 bases, and 10 bases stayed unmatched. The CDR3 loop reads CASSRTGTASYTF. In DNA form, the CDR3 reads TGTGCCAGCAGTCGGACCGGGACAGCCTCCTACACCTTC.

This clone is a singleton in its sample. This rearrangement joins TRBV11-3 to TRBJ2-5; TRBD2 might be the D (6 bases). The CDR3 spans 13 residues. Trimming cost V 3 bases and J 5 bases, with 10 bases left between them. Germline loops: CDR1 SGHNT, CDR2 YENEEA. CDR3 sequence reads: CASSLEGPETQYF. The CDR3 coding sequence is TGTGCCAGCAGCTTGGAGGGACCGGAGACCCAGTACTTC.

The chain carries TRBV4-2 and TRBJ1-1; a weak D match, TRBD1 (5 bases). The CDR3 contains 18 residues. CDR1 is LGHNA, CDR2 YNFKEQ, per germline. Trimming removed 0 bases from V and 4 bases from J, with 21 bases in between. The CDR3 region has the DNA TGTGCCAGCAGCCAAGATCTTCGTCAGGGCGAAGGCGGCACTGAAGCTTTCTTT. Amino acid sequence: CASSQDLRQGEGGTEAFF.

About this clone: Other DNA sequences in this specimen translate into the identical CDR3. The chain joins TRBV18 to TRBJ2-5, with a weak D call TRBD1 (6 bases). Per the germline V gene, CDR1 is KGHSH and CDR2 is LQKENI. The CDR3 is 13 residues long. V shed 3 bases and J shed 5 bases, with 10 bases lying between them. Written as DNA, the CDR3 is TGTGCCAGCTCACCGCCAGGGGTGGAGACCCAGTACTTC. It is translated as CASSPPGVETQYF. Based on the CDR3 plus reference TRBV18 and TRBJ2-5, the full variable domain is NAGVMQNPRHLVRRRGQEARLRCSPMKGHSHVYWYRQLPEEGLKFMVYLQKENIIDESGMPKERFSAEFPKEGPSILRIQQVVRGDSAAYFCASSPPGVETQYFGPGTRLLVL.

The chain has TRBV15 and TRBJ2-3, with 14 bases aligning to TRBD2. The CDR3 runs 15 residues. Germline-derived CDR1 and CDR2 are LNHNV and YYDKDF (reference sequence). Trimming at V came to 5 bases and at J to 5 bases, leaving 3 bases not matched to a gene. The CDR3: CATSGGLAGVDTQYF. The CDR3 DNA sequence: TGTGCCACCAGCGGGGGACTAGCGGGAGTAGATACGCAGTATTTT.

The chain joins TRBV2 to TRBJ2-1; possibly TRBD1 for D (5 bases). Trimming took 6 bases from V and 7 from J, leaving 7 bases between them. This CDR3 is 11 amino acids long. Germline V gene data show CDR1 as SNHLY and CDR2 as FYNNEI. CDR3 in DNA: TGTGCCAGCAGAAACAGGAATGAGCAGTTCTTC. Its protein product is CASRNRNEQFF.

Here the CDR3 DNA reads TGTGCCAGCCGAGTGGGCCAGTCGCAAGATACGCAGTATTTT. As protein: CASRVGQSQDTQYF. V and J are TRBV2 and TRBJ2-3; no reliable D call. The CDR3 has 14 residues. V lost 8 bases to trimming and J lost 5 bases, with 17 bases between them. The germline CDR1 and CDR2 sequences are SNHLY and FYNNEI.

The rearrangement links TRBV19 to TRBJ1-1; 8 bases agree with TRBD1. The germline CDR1 and CDR2 sequences are LNHDA and SQIVND (reference sequence). This CDR3 spans 13 amino acids. V dropped 6 bases and J dropped 6; count of bases not matched to a gene: 6. This CDR3 reads CASSPDRASEAFF. The CDR3 bases are TGTGCCAGTAGCCCGGACAGGGCCTCTGAAGCTTTCTTT.

The chain combines TRBV19 with TRBJ2-5; maybe TRBD2 (6 bases). The germline gives CDR1 LNHDA, CDR2 SQIVND (reference sequence). The ends were cut back, 2 bases at V and 0 bases at J, with 10 bases in the middle. This CDR3 is built from 15 residues. This chain's CDR3 is CASSILGLNQETQYF. In DNA form, the CDR3 reads TGTGCCAGTAGTATACTCGGACTAAACCAAGAGACCCAGTACTTC.

This clone was seen just once. Different DNA sequences within this sample yield the same CDR3. The chain employs TRBV19 and TRBJ1-5; TRBD1 matches 8 bases. The germline CDR1 and CDR2 sequences are LNHDA and SQIVND (reference sequence). V gave up 3 bases and J gave up 0 bases; unmatched junction bases: 1. This CDR3 comprises 15 residues. The CDR3 nucleotides read TGTGCCAGTAGTATCCAGGGGGCTAGCAATCAGCCCCAGCATTTT. This codes for CASSIQGASNQPQHF.

The chain recombines TRBV27 with TRBJ2-7, with D maybe TRBD1 (6 bases). Germline values: CDR1 MNHEY, CDR2 SMNVEV (reference sequence). V was clipped by 3 bases and J by 2 bases, with 23 bases between them. This CDR3 is 18 amino acids long. The CDR3 region is CASSFSPPRTVGTYEQYV. The CDR3 DNA reads as TGTGCCAGCAGTTTCTCCCCGCCACGGACAGTCGGAACCTACGAGCAGTACGTC.

CDR3 sequence: CAWSTTGSGANVLTF. The CDR3 region has the DNA TGTGCCTGGAGTACTACAGGCTCTGGGGCCAACGTCCTGACTTTC. The chain uses TRBV30 and TRBJ2-6, with D perhaps matching TRBD1 (5 bases). V was cut by 2 bases and J by 0 bases, with 8 bases left in between. Germline CDR1 is GTSNPN and CDR2 is SVGIG (reference sequence). This CDR3 region has 15 residues.

The J gene is TRBJ1-6, the V gene TRBV19; D gene unclear. The CDR3 is 16 amino acids. The germline V and J ends were trimmed by 7 bases and 0 bases, with 13 bases remaining between them. The germline V gene encodes CDR1 LNHDA and CDR2 SQIVND (reference sequence). CDR3 in DNA: TGTGCCAGTACCCCGTTGGGGAGCTCCTATAATTCACCCCTCCACTTT. Its protein is CASTPLGSSYNSPLHF.

The chain carries TRBV6-1 and TRBJ2-5, with 10 nucleotides matching TRBD1. The DNA end is more similar to TRBJ2-7, so the J call may be wrong. Per germline, CDR1 MNHNS and CDR2 SASEGT. The CDR3 extends over 15 amino acids. The CDR3 DNA sequence: TGTGCCATCTGGGACAGGGGTCGAAGCTCCTACGAGCAGTACTTC. It is translated as CAIWDRGRSSYEQYF.

This clone was seen more than once but under ten times. The rearrangement joins TRBV5-1 to TRBJ1-2; D is uncertain. The V and J ends lost 0 bases and 5 bases respectively, with 8 bases between them. The length of the CDR3 is 13 residues. Germline values: CDR1 SGHRS, CDR2 YFSETQ. CDR3 in amino acids: CASSLAQQYGYTF. The CDR3, as DNA: TGCGCCAGCAGCTTGGCACAGCAATATGGCTACACCTTC. Full variable domain (remainder filled in from reference TRBV5-1 and TRBJ1-2): KAGVTQTPRYLIKTRGQQVTLSCSPISGHRSVSWYQQTPGQGLQFLFEYFSETQRNKGNFPGRFSGRQFSNSRSEMNVSTLELGDSALYLCASSLAQQYGYTFGSGTRLTVV.

The chain recombines TRBV6-5 with TRBJ2-7; TRBD2 is a possible D gene (5 bases). Trimming removed 6 bases at V and 4 bases at J, with 10 bases between. The CDR3 totals 12 residues. CDR1 and CDR2 from the germline V gene are MNHEY and SVGAGI. The CDR3 is CASRQPGYEQYF. CDR3 nucleotides: TGTGCCAGCAGGCAGCCGGGATACGAGCAGTACTTC.